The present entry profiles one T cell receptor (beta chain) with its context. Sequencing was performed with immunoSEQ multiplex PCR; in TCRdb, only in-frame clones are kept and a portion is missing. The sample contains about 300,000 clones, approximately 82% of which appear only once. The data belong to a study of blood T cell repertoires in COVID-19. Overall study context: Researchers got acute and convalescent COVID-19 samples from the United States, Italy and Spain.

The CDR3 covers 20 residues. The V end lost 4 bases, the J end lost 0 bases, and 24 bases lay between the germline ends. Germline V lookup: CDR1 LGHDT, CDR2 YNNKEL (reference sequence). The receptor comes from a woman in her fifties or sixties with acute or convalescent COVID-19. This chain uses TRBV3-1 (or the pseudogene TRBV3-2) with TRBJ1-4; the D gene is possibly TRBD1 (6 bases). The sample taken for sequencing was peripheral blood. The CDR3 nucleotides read TGTGCCAGCAGCCTAAGACCCCCCGGGACACTCGATGCAACTAATGAAAAACTGTTTTTT. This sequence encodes CASSLRPPGTLDATNEKLFF.